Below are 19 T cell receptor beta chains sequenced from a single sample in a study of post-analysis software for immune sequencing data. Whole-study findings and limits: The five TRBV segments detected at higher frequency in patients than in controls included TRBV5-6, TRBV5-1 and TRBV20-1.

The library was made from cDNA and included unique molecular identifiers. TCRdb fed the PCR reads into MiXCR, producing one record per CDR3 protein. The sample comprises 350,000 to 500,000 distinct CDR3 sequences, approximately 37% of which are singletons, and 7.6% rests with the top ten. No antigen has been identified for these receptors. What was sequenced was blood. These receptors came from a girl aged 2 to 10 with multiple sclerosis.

CDR3 sequence (DNA): TGTGCCACCAGTGATTCGGGGACAGGGTTATGGAATGAGCAGTTCTTC. Amino acids: CATSDSGTGLWNEQFF. The chain couples TRBV24-1 to TRBJ2-1, with 9 nucleotides matching TRBD1. Germline V gene lookup returns CDR1 KGHDR and CDR2 SFDVKD. Trimming cost V 2 bases and J 7 bases; bases outside gene matches: 8. CDR3 length: 16 residues.

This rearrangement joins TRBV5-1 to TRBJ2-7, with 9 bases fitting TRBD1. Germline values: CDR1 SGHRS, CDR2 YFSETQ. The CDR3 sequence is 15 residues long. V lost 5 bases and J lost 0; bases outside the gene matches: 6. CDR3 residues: CASRDRTGVSYEQYF. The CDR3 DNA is TGCGCCAGCAGGGATAGGACAGGGGTCTCCTACGAGCAGTACTTC.

CDR3 bases: TGCAGTGCTATCTCGGAAGAACCCGTTTACAATGAGCAGTTCTTC. It yields the protein CSAISEEPVYNEQFF. The chain has TRBV20-1 and TRBJ2-1, with D uncertain. From germline, CDR1 is DFQATT and CDR2 SNEGSKA (reference sequence). This CDR3 is 15 amino acids long. Trimming removed 4 bases from V and 4 bases from J, with 17 bases in between.

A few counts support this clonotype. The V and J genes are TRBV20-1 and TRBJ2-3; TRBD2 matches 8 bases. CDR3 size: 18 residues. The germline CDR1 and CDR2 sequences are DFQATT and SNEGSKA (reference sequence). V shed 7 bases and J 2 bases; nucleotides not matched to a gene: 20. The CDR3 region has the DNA TGCAGTGGATCGGGGTGGGGCAAAGCGGGAGAGATCACAGATACGCAGTATTTT. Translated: CSGSGWGKAGEITDTQYF.

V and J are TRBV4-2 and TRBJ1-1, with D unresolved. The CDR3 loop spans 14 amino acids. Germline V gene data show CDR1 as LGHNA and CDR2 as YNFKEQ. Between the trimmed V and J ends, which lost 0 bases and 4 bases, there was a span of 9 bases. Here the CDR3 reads CASSQEGLGTEAFF. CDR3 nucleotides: TGTGCCAGCAGCCAAGAAGGTTTGGGCACTGAAGCTTTCTTT.

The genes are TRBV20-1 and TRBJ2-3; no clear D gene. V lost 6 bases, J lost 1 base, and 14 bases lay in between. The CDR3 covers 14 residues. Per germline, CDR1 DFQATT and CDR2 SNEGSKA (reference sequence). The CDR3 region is CSAPKPRGTDTQYF. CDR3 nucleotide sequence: TGCAGTGCCCCCAAGCCCCGGGGCACAGATACGCAGTATTTT.

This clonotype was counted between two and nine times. The CDR3 DNA is TGTGCCAGCAGCATCTTTGGGCAGTCGGGGAAAAAGAACACTGAAGCTTTCTTT. Translation: CASSIFGQSGKKNTEAFF. The V and J genes are TRBV12-3 or TRBV12-4 and TRBJ1-1; D is uncertain. Trimming removed 6 bases from V and 1 base from J, with 24 bases in between. The CDR3 covers 18 residues.

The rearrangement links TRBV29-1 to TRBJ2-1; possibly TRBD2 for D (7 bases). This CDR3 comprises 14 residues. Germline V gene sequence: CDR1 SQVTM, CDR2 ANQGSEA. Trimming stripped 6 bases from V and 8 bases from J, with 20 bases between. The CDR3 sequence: CSVALGGLSDEQFF. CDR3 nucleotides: TGCAGCGTCGCCCTCGGGGGGCTCTCCGATGAGCAGTTCTTC.

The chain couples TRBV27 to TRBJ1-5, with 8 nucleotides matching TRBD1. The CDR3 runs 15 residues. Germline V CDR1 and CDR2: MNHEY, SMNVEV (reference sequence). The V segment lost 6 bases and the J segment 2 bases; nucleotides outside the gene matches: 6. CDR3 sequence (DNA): TGTGCCAGCAGGGGGACAGGACGGGGCAATCAGCCCCAGCATTTT. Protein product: CASRGTGRGNQPQHF.

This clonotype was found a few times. CDR3 amino acids: CASSFPGAYEQYF. The CDR3, as DNA: TGTGCCAGCAGCTTCCCAGGAGCCTACGAGCAGTACTTC. The chain is built from TRBV7-2 and TRBJ2-7, with no clear D. There are 13 residues in the CDR3. Trimming cost V 3 bases and J 2 bases, with 8 bases left between them. Germline V gene data show CDR1 as SGHTA and CDR2 as FQGNSA.

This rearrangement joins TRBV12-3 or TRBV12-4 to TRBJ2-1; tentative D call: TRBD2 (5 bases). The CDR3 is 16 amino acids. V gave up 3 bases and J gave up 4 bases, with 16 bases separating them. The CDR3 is CASSFLGGRGYNEQFF. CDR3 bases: TGTGCCAGCAGTTTCCTGGGTGGGAGAGGGTACAATGAGCAGTTCTTC.

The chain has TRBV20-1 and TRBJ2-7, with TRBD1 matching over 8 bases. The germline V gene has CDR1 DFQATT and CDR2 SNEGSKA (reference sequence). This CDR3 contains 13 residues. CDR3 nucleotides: TGCAGGGTGACAGGGGTAAACTCCTACGAGCAGTACTTC. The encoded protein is CRVTGVNSYEQYF.

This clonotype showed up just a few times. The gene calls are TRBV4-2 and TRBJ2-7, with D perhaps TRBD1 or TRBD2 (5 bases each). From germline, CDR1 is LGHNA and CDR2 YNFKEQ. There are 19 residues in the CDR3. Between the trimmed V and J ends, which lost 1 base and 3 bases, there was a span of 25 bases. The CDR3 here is CASSQGDPRPIEKDYEQYF. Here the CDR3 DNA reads TGTGCCAGCAGCCAAGGGGACCCTCGGCCTATTGAAAAGGACTACGAGCAGTACTTC.

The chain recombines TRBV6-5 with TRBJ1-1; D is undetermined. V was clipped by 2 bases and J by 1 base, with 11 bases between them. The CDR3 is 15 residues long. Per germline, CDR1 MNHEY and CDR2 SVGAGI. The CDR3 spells CASSYGSLWNTEAFF. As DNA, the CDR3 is TGTGCCAGCAGTTACGGGTCTCTCTGGAACACTGAAGCTTTCTTT.

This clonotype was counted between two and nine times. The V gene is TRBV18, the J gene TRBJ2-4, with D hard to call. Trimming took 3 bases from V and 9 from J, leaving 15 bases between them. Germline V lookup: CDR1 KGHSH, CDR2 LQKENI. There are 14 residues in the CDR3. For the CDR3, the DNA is TGTGCCAGCTCACCGAATATAGATCCGAGCATTCAGTACTTC. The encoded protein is CASSPNIDPSIQYF.

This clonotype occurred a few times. The CDR3 is CASSVPQRSYGYTF. The CDR3 nucleotides read TGTGCCAGCAGCGTGCCGCAGAGAAGCTATGGCTACACCTTC. The rearrangement links TRBV7-8 to TRBJ1-2; no clear D. CDR3 size: 14 residues. From germline, CDR1 is SGHVS and CDR2 FQNEAQ. Trimming removed 5 bases from V and 4 bases from J, with 14 bases in between.

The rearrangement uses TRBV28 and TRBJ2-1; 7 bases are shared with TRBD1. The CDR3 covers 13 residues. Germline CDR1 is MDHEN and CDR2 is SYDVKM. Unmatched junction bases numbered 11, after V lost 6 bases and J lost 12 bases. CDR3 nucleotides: TGTGCCAGCAGGGCGCCCCCGGGACAGCTGCAGTTCTTC. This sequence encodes CASRAPPGQLQFF.

This chain's CDR3 is CSVVRLDTSYEQYF. The CDR3 nucleotides read TGCAGCGTTGTGAGGCTGGACACCTCCTACGAGCAGTACTTC. The rearrangement links TRBV29-1 to TRBJ2-7; D is possibly TRBD1 (5 bases). Trimming stripped 4 bases from V and 0 bases from J, with 13 bases between. Per the germline V gene, CDR1 is SQVTM and CDR2 is ANQGSEA. The CDR3 is made up of 14 amino acids.

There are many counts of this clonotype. CDR3 sequence reads: CASSYGGTASTDTQYF. Here the CDR3 DNA reads TGTGCCAGCAGTTACGGCGGGACAGCTAGCACAGATACGCAGTATTTT. This chain connects TRBV6-2 or TRBV6-3 to TRBJ2-3; possible D gene TRBD1, 7 bases. Trimming shortened V by 2 bases and J by 0 bases, and 12 bases separated the two germline ends. CDR3 length: 16 amino acids. CDR1 and CDR2 from the germline V gene are MNHEY and SVGEGT.